Listed below are T cell receptor beta chains from one sample, sequenced in a study of beta chain features in type 1 diabetes. Data came from immunoSEQ multiplex PCR; TCRdb stores just in-frame clones and leaves some out. Of 150,000 to 180,000 clones in the sample, 10% to 13% were seen once. Sequencing was done on a sample of central memory CD4+ T cells from blood. These receptors came from a man aged 30-40 years with type 1 diabetes. Both conserved end residues are part of each CDR3. A D gene is named only where the DNA matches it firmly. The size field is filled for only some rows; it gives once, few, many or a size class.

size,J,V,D,DNA,CDR3
few,TRBJ2-7,TRBV4-2,NA,TGTGCCAGCAGCCCTCGGTCCTCCGAAGCCTACGAGCAGTACTTC,CASSPRSSEAYEQYF
few,TRBJ1-1,TRBV20-1,NA,TGCAGTGCGCAGGGGAACACTGAAGCTTTCTTT,CSAQGNTEAFF
few,TRBJ2-3,TRBV5-1,TRBD1,TGCGCCAGCAGTCTACGGGACAGGGAAGAGTCAGATACGCAGTATTTT,CASSLRDREESDTQYF
NA,TRBJ1-2,TRBV4-3,TRBD1,TGCGCCAGCAGCCAAGAATTTGGGGACAGGGGAGGTGGCTACACCTTC,CASSQEFGDRGGGYTF
few,TRBJ1-1,TRBV6-5,NA,TGTGCCAGCAGTTACTACGGGAGCACTGAAGCTTTCTTT,CASSYYGSTEAFF
many,TRBJ2-3,TRBV7-2,NA,TGTGCCAGCAGCTTAGATCAGGGAACGCAGTATTTT,CASSLDQGTQYF
NA,TRBJ2-4,TRBV29-1,NA,TGCAGCGTTAAGGACAACCGCATTCAGTACTTC,CSVKDNRIQYF
few,TRBJ2-5,TRBV5-6,NA,TGTGCCAGCAGCTTGGCCGAGCGGCAAGAGACCCAGTACTTC,CASSLAERQETQYF
once,TRBJ1-1,TRBV4-3,NA,TGCGCCAGCAGCCAAGAGGCAGGCCGGAACACTGAAGCTTTCTTT,CASSQEAGRNTEAFF
NA,TRBJ2-5,TRBV7-3,TRBD2,TGTGCCAGCAGCCTAGCGGGGGAGACCCAGTACTTC,CASSLAGETQYF
NA,TRBJ2-1,TRBV5-1,NA,TGCGCCAGCAGCCTCAGTACTAGTTTCCATGAGCAGTTCTTC,CASSLSTSFHEQFF
NA,TRBJ2-3,TRBV5-1,NA,TGCGCCAGCAGCTTGGCCCCGGGCACAGATACGCAGTATTTT,CASSLAPGTDTQYF
few,TRBJ2-3,TRBV30,NA,TGTGCCTGGAGTGGATCTGCGGATACGCAGTATTTT,CAWSGSADTQYF
NA,TRBJ2-5,TRBV27,NA,TGTGCCAGCAGTTTGAAGCAGGGGCGCGTAAGTCAAGAGACCCAGTACTTC,CASSLKQGRVSQETQYF
NA,TRBJ2-5,TRBV15,NA,TGTGCCACCAGCTCTGGGCCCACAGCCTTAAATCAAGAGACCCAGTACTTC,CATSSGPTALNQETQYF
NA,TRBJ2-7,TRBV7-9,TRBD2,TGTGCCAGCAGCTTGGGGACTAGCTCCTACGAGCAGTACTTC,CASSLGTSSYEQYF
few,TRBJ2-7,TRBV5-1,TRBD1,TGCGCCAGCAGAACGGGACAGGATCACTACGAGCAGTACTTC,CASRTGQDHYEQYF
NA,TRBJ2-1,TRBV9,NA,TGTGCCAGCAGCTTCCCATCCGGCCAGGGTGAGCAGTTCTTC,CASSFPSGQGEQFF
few,TRBJ2-1,TRBV5-1,TRBD1,TGCGCCAGCAGCTTGGTCCCCACCGGGACAGGGGTAAACAATGAGCAGTTCTTC,CASSLVPTGTGVNNEQFF
few,TRBJ1-2,TRBV19,NA,TGTGCCAGTAAAGCAGGTTCCTATGGCTACACCTTC,CASKAGSYGYTF
few,TRBJ1-3,TRBV10-3,NA,TGTGCCATCAGTGGAGCCGGTGGAAACACCATATATTTT,CAISGAGGNTIYF
NA,TRBJ1-2,TRBV7-2,NA,TGTGCCAGCAGCTTTGGCGGGGCTAACTATGGCTACACCTTC,CASSFGGANYGYTF
NA,TRBJ2-1,TRBV19,TRBD2,TGTGCCAGTTCGAGCGGGAGGGCCCCAAACAATGAGCAGTTCTTC,CASSSGRAPNNEQFF
few,TRBJ2-3,TRBV4-3,NA,TGCGCCAGCAGCCAAGTGGCCGCAGATACGCAGTATTTT,CASSQVAADTQYF
NA,TRBJ1-2,TRBV7-9,NA,TGTGCCAGCAGCTTAGGTGACAGCTTCTATGGCTACACCTTC,CASSLGDSFYGYTF
NA,TRBJ1-1,TRBV6-5,NA,TGTGCCAGCAGTTACCGGCAGGGGTACACTGAAGCTTTCTTT,CASSYRQGYTEAFF
few,TRBJ2-5,TRBV28,TRBD2,TGTGCCAGCAGGCTTATAGGGTCTAGCGGCCAAGAGACCCAGTACTTC,CASRLIGSSGQETQYF
NA,TRBJ2-7,TRBV14,NA,TGTGCCAGCAGCCAAGATATCCGCGGGGAGCAGTACTTC,CASSQDIRGEQYF
NA,TRBJ2-3,TRBV5-1,TRBD2,TGCGCCAGCAGCTTGGGCATCTCTAGCGGTTCAAGCACAGATACGCAGTATTTT,CASSLGISSGSSTDTQYF
NA,TRBJ1-5,TRBV30,TRBD1,TGTGCCTGGGGACCGGGACAGGGGCGTCAGCCCCAGCATTTT,CAWGPGQGRQPQHF
NA,TRBJ2-3,TRBV2,TRBD2,TGTGCCAGCTCCTGGACTAGCGGCACAGATACGCAGTATTTT,CASSWTSGTDTQYF
few,TRBJ2-7,TRBV19,NA,TGTGCCAGTAGTAGAGGCTTCGAGCAGTACTTC,CASSRGFEQYF
NA,TRBJ2-7,TRBV6-6,NA,TGTGCCAGCAGTTACTCGGTAGGGACTTACGAGCAGTACTTC,CASSYSVGTYEQYF
NA,TRBJ2-1,TRBV5-1,NA,TGCGCCAGCAGCTTGTCCTTAGACGTAGCGGCCGGTGAGCAGTTCTTC,CASSLSLDVAAGEQFF
NA,TRBJ2-2,TRBV5-1,NA,TGCGCCAGCAGCTTTGGGGCGACGAACACCGGGGAGCTGTTTTTT,CASSFGATNTGELFF
few,TRBJ2-5,TRBV10-2,TRBD2,TGCGCCAGCAGTGCTTTTAGTAGCGGGAATCAAGAGACCCAGTACTTC,CASSAFSSGNQETQYF
few,TRBJ2-1,TRBV7-2,NA,TGTGCCAGCAGTTTGGGCGCAGGGTGGGGTGAGCAGTTCTTC,CASSLGAGWGEQFF
NA,TRBJ1-1,TRBV7-9,NA,TGTGCCAGCAGCCTCGACAGTGGCGGTGAAGCTTTCTTT,CASSLDSGGEAFF
few,TRBJ2-2,TRBV5-4,TRBD2,TGTGCCAGCAGCCAGGGACTAGCGGGAGGGAAAGACGGGGAGCTGTTTTTT,CASSQGLAGGKDGELFF
NA,TRBJ2-2,TRBV5-1,TRBD2,TGCGCCAGCAGTTTAGCGGGGGCGAACACCGGGGAGCTGTTTTTT,CASSLAGANTGELFF
NA,TRBJ1-1,TRBV29-1,TRBD1,TGCAGCGCCGGACAGGGGAGCACTGAAGCTTTCTTT,CSAGQGSTEAFF
NA,TRBJ2-7,TRBV7-2,TRBD2,TGTGCCAGCAGCCGTAGCGGGACCTACGAGCAGTACTTC,CASSRSGTYEQYF
few,TRBJ2-3,TRBV27,NA,TGTGCCAGCAGTTTATTGTCAGTTTGGACAGATACGCAGTATTTT,CASSLLSVWTDTQYF
NA,TRBJ2-1,TRBV6-6,NA,TGTGCCAGCACCCCGGTGGAGGGTAAGCAGTTCTTC,CASTPVEGKQFF
NA,TRBJ2-1,TRBV4-1,TRBD2,TGCGCCAGCAGCCAAGTCGGGACTAGCGGGTATGAGCAGTTCTTC,CASSQVGTSGYEQFF
NA,TRBJ2-1,TRBV29-1,NA,TGCAGCGTTACTGGTGGAGGGGGCAGCTCCTACAATGAGCAGTTCTTC,CSVTGGGGSSYNEQFF
NA,TRBJ2-7,TRBV27,NA,TGTGCCAGCAGACTCCGCCGGGACTGGAACTCCTACGAGCAGTACTTC,CASRLRRDWNSYEQYF
few,TRBJ1-2,TRBV29-1,NA,TGCAACACAGGCCCCCCTGGCTACACCTTC,CNTGPPGYTF
few,TRBJ2-4,TRBV7-3,TRBD1,TGTGCCAGCAGCTCCGGACAGGGGAAAAACATTCAGTACTTC,CASSSGQGKNIQYF
NA,TRBJ2-7,TRBV9,NA,TGTGCCAGCAGCGTAGGGGCAGGGGATCAATACGAGCAGTACTTC,CASSVGAGDQYEQYF